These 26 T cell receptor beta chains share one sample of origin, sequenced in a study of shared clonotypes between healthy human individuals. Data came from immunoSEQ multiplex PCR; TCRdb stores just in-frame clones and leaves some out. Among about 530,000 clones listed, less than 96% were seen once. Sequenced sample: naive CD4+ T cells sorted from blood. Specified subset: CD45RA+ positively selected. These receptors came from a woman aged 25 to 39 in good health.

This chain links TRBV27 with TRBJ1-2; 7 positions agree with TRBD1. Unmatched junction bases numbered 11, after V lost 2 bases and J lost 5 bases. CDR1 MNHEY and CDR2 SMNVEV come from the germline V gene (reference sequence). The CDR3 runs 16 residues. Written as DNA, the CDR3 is TGTGCCAGCAGTTTAATCCCCGGACAGGAGGGGTATGGCTACACCTTC. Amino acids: CASSLIPGQEGYGYTF.

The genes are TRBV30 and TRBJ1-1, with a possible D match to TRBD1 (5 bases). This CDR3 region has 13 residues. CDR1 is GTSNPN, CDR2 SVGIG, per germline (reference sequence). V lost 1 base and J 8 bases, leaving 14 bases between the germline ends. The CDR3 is CAWSDPTAGEAFF. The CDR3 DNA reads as TGTGCCTGGAGTGATCCCACGGCAGGGGAAGCTTTCTTT.

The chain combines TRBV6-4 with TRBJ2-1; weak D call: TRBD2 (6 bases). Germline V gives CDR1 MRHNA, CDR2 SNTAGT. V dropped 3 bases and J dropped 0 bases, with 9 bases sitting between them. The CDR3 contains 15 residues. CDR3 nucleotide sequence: TGTGCCAGCAGTGATGCCGGGAGCTCCTACAATGAGCAGTTCTTC. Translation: CASSDAGSSYNEQFF.

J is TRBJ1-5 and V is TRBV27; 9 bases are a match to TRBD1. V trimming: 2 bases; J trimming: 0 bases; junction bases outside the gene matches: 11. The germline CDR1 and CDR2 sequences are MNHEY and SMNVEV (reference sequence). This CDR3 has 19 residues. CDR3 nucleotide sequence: TGTGCCAGCAGTTTACGGGGTACAGGGGGCCTAATTAGCAATCAGCCCCAGCATTTT. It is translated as CASSLRGTGGLISNQPQHF.

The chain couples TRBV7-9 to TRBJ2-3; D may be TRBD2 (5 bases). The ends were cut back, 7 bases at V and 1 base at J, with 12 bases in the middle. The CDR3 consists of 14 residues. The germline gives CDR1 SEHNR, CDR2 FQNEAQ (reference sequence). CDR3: CASIRLQRTDTQYF. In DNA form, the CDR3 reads TGTGCCAGCATCAGACTACAGCGCACAGATACGCAGTATTTT.

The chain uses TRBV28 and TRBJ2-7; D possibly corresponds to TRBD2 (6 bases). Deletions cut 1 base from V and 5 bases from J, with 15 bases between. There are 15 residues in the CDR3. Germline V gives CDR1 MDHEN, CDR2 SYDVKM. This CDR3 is CASSLLGRGGHEQYF. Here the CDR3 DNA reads TGTGCCAGCAGTTTATTGGGTAGGGGAGGACACGAGCAGTACTTC.

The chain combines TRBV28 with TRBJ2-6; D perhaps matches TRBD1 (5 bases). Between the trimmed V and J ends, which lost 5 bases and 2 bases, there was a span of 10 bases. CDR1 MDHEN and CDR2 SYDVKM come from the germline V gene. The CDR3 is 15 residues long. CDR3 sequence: CASSAQGAGANVLTF. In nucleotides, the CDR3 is TGTGCCAGCAGTGCTCAGGGTGCTGGGGCCAACGTCCTGACTTTC.

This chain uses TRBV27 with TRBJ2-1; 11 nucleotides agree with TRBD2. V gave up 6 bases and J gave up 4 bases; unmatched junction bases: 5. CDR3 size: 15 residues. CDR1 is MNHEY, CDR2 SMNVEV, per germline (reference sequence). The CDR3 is CASRYRLAGYNEQFF. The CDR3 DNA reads TGTGCCAGCAGATACCGACTAGCGGGGTACAATGAGCAGTTCTTC.

The CDR3 nucleotides read TGTGCCAGCAGTTACTCGTTCGCTAGGTCCAATGAGCAGTTCTTC. Amino acid sequence: CASSYSFARSNEQFF. This chain joins TRBV6-6 and TRBJ2-1; D gene unclear. The V gene lost 0 bases and the J gene lost 6 bases, with 12 bases spanning the gap. Germline lookup yields CDR1 MNHNY and CDR2 SVGAGI (reference sequence). The CDR3 totals 15 residues.

The CDR3 DNA follows: TGTGCCAGCAGTTTGGTTGGAGGACCGAACACTGAAGCTTTCTTT. Amino acid sequence: CASSLVGGPNTEAFF. This sequence joins TRBV28 and TRBJ1-1; no clear D. V was clipped by 3 bases and J by 1 base, with 12 bases between them. Germline V gene data show CDR1 as MDHEN and CDR2 as SYDVKM. The CDR3 length is 15 residues.

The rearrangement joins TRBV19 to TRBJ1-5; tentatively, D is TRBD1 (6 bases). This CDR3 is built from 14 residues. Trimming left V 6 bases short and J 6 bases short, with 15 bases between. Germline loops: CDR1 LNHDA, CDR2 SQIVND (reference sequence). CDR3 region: CASRETGFSQPQHF. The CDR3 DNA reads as TGTGCCAGTAGGGAAACAGGGTTCAGTCAGCCCCAGCATTTT.

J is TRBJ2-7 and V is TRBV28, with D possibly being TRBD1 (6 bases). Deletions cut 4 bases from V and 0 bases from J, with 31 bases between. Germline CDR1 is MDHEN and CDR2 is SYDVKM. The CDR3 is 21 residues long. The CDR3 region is CASSYPLKWTDRIPTSYEQYF. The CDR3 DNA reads TGTGCCAGCAGTTACCCCCTTAAATGGACTGACAGGATTCCGACCTCCTACGAGCAGTACTTC.

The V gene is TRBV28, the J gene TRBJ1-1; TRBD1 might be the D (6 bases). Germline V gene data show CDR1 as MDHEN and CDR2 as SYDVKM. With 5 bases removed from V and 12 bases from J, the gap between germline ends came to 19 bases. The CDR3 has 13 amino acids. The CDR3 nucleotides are TGTGCCAGCAGTGCCGGGACACGGGTCGGATCTTTCTTT. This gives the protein CASSAGTRVGSFF.

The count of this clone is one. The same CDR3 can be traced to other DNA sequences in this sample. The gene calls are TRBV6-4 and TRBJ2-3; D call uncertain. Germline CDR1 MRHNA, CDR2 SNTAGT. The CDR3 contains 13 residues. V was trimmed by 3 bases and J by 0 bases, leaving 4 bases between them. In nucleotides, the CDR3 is TGTGCCAGCAGTGAACAGAGCACAGATACGCAGTATTTT. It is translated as CASSEQSTDTQYF.

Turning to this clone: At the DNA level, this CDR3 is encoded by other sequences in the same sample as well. Here the CDR3 reads CSARSYEQYF. Here the CDR3 DNA reads TGCAGTGCCCGGAGCTACGAGCAGTACTTC. The J gene is TRBJ2-7, the V gene TRBV20-1; no reliable D call. CDR3 length equals 10 residues. Deletions cut 6 bases from V and 3 bases from J, with 6 bases between. Per germline, CDR1 DFQATT and CDR2 SNEGSKA (reference sequence).

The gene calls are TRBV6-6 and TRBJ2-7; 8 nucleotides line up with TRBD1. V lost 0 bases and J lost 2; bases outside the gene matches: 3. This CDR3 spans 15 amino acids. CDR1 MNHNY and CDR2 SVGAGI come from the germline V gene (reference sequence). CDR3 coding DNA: TGTGCCAGCAGTTACTCTATGGACAGGGCCTACGAGCAGTACTTC. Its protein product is CASSYSMDRAYEQYF.

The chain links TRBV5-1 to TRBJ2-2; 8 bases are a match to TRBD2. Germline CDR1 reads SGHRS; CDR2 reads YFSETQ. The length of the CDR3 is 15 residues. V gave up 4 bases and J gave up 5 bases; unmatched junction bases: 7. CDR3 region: CASSGTSGQTGELFF. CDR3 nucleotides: TGCGCCAGCAGCGGCACTAGCGGTCAGACCGGGGAGCTGTTTTTT.

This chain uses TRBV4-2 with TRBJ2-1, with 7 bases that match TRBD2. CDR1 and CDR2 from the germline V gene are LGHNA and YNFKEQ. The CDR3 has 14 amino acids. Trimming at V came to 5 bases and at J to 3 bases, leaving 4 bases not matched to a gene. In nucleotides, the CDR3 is TGTGCCAGCAGCTTGCCTAGCGGCTACAATGAGCAGTTCTTC. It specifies CASSLPSGYNEQFF.

This CDR3 is CASSFVENTEAFF. CDR3 nucleotide sequence: TGTGCCAGTAGTTTCGTTGAGAACACTGAAGCTTTCTTT. This rearrangement joins TRBV19 to TRBJ1-1; D is ambiguous. Between the trimmed V and J ends, which lost 5 bases and 1 base, there was a span of 8 bases. The CDR3 is 13 residues long. Germline CDR1 and CDR2: LNHDA and SQIVND (reference sequence).

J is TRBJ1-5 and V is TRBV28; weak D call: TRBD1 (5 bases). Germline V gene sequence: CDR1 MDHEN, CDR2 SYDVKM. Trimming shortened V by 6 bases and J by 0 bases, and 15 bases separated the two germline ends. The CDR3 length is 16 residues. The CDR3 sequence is CASRPRTYYSNQPQHF. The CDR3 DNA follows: TGTGCCAGCAGACCCCGGACATACTATAGCAATCAGCCCCAGCATTTT. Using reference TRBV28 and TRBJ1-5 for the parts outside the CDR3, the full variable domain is DVKVTQSSRYLVKRTGEKVFLECVQDMDHENMFWYRQDPGLGLRLIYFSYDVKMKEKGDIPEGYSVSREKKERFSLILESASTNQTSMYLCASRPRTYYSNQPQHFGDGTRLSIL.

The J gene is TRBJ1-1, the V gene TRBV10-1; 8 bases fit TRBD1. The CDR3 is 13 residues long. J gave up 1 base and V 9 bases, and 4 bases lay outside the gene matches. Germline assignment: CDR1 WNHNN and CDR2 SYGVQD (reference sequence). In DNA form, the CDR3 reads TGCGCCAGTACTCAGGGGGCGAACACTGAAGCTTTCTTT. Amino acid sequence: CASTQGANTEAFF.

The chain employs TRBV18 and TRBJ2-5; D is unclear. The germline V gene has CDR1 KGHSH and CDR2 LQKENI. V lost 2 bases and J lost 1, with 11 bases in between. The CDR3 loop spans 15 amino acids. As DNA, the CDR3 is TGTGCCAGCTCACCAGTAGCCGGGCCCCAAGAGACCCAGTACTTC. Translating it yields CASSPVAGPQETQYF.

The CDR3 here is CSAGRDREQYF. DNA for the CDR3: TGCAGTGCCGGAAGGGACCGGGAGCAGTACTTC. J is TRBJ2-7 and V is TRBV20-1; perhaps D is TRBD1 or TRBD2 (5 bases each). The V gene lost 6 bases and the J gene lost 7 bases, with 13 bases spanning the gap. The CDR3 contains 11 residues. From germline, CDR1 is DFQATT and CDR2 SNEGSKA (reference sequence).

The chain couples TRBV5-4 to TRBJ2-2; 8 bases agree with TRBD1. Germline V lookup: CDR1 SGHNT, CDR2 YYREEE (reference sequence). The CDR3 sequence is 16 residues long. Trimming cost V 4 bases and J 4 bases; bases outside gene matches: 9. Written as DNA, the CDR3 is TGTGCCAGCAGCCGCGGAGGACAGGGCGTCACCGGGGAGCTGTTTTTT. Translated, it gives CASSRGGQGVTGELFF. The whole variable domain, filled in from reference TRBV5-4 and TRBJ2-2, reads ETGVTQSPTHLIKTRGQQVTLRCSSQSGHNTVSWYQQALGQGPQFIFQYYREEENGRGNFPPRFSGLQFPNYSSELNVNALELDDSALYLCASSRGGQGVTGELFFGEGSRLTVL.

The CDR3 spells CATSRPGAFYNEQFF. CDR3 coding DNA: TGTGCCACCAGCAGACCCGGGGCCTTCTACAATGAGCAGTTCTTC. This chain joins TRBV15 and TRBJ2-1; perhaps D is TRBD1 or TRBD2 (5 bases each). Germline V gene data show CDR1 as LNHNV and CDR2 as YYDKDF (reference sequence). V lost 2 bases and J lost 3, with 11 bases in between. The CDR3 covers 15 residues. Based on the CDR3 plus reference TRBV15 and TRBJ2-1, the full variable domain is DAMVIQNPRYQVTQFGKPVTLSCSQTLNHNVMYWYQQKSSQAPKLLFHYYDKDFNNEADTPDNFQSRRPNTSFCFLDIRSPGLGDTAMYLCATSRPGAFYNEQFFGPGTRLTVL.

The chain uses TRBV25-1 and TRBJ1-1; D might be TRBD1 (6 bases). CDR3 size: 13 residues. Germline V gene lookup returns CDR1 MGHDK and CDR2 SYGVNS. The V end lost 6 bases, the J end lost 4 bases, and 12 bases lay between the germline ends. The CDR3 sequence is CASSPRGLTEAFF. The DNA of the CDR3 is TGTGCCAGCAGCCCCAGGGGCCTCACTGAAGCTTTCTTT.